The 30 T cell receptor beta chains listed next were all sequenced from one sample in a study of regulatory T cells in long-lasting Graves disease. Relying on iRepertoire HTBI primers and Arm-PCR of CDR3 regions, the team built TCR beta libraries. TCRdb processed the multiplex PCR reads anew with MiXCR; each CDR3 protein has one entry. The sample holds about 350,000 distinct CDR3 sequences, over 15% seen once. Time point in this sample: newly diagnosed GD, antithyroid drugs for less than 3 months. Researchers made the TCR library from RNA that was extracted from PBMCs. These data were also filed under a second study, of T cells in Graves' hyperthyroidism and ophthalmopathy.

This sample comprised peripheral blood mononuclear cells (PBMCs), obtained at new diagnosis, from a patient treated with antithyroid drugs. The receptor source for this set is a man aged 40-50 years with Graves disease.

This clonotype has at least ten counts. The chain joins TRBV7-2 to TRBJ2-7; 7 nucleotides align to TRBD1. Losses at the gene ends were 5 bases for V and 2 bases for J; bases not matched to a gene: 9. CDR3 size: 15 residues. The germline gives CDR1 SGHTA, CDR2 FQGNSA. CDR3: CASSQDRVPTYEQYF. The CDR3 DNA reads as TGTGCCAGCAGCCAAGACAGGGTACCCACCTACGAGCAGTACTTC.

This clonotype came up many times. The V gene is TRBV6-5, the J gene TRBJ2-7; D uncertain. The CDR3 is 12 residues long. Germline lookup yields CDR1 MNHEY and CDR2 SVGAGI. V was shortened by 4 bases and J by 3 bases, with 7 bases between the two germline ends. CDR3 bases: TGTGCCAGCAGTTCTTCCTACTACGAGCAGTACTTC. Translation: CASSSSYYEQYF.

Many counts were recorded for this clonotype. The V and J genes are TRBV7-3 and TRBJ2-5; TRBD1 matches at 10 bases. The CDR3 consists of 16 residues. Germline-derived CDR1 and CDR2 are SGHTA and FQGTGA. Losses at the gene ends were 0 bases for V and 4 bases for J; bases not matched to a gene: 5. DNA of the CDR3: TGTGCCAGCAGCTTAACGGGGGACAGGGGACCAGAGACCCAGTACTTC. Its translation is CASSLTGDRGPETQYF.

This clonotype was observed many times. This chain uses TRBV3-1 with TRBJ2-3; maybe TRBD2 (6 bases). The CDR3 has 14 residues. The germline V and J ends were trimmed by 4 bases and 6 bases, with 14 bases remaining between them. Germline V gene sequence: CDR1 LGHDT, CDR2 YNNKEL (reference sequence). Here the CDR3 reads CASSLAVSLDTQYF. In DNA, the CDR3 is TGTGCCAGCAGCCTAGCGGTATCGTTGGATACGCAGTATTTT.

This clonotype has more than one count but fewer than ten. CDR3 residues: CSAREGGAPYEQYF. Here the CDR3 DNA reads TGCAGTGCTAGAGAAGGGGGCGCCCCCTACGAGCAGTACTTC. The J gene is TRBJ2-7, the V gene TRBV20-1; 7 positions agree with TRBD1. The CDR3 covers 14 residues. Germline V gives CDR1 DFQATT, CDR2 SNEGSKA (reference sequence). Trimming at V came to 0 bases and at J to 2 bases, leaving 4 bases not matched to a gene.

The table lists this clonotype with many counts. The V and J genes are TRBV20-1 and TRBJ1-5, with 8 bases fitting TRBD1. The length of the CDR3 is 16 residues. Germline V CDR1 and CDR2: DFQATT, SNEGSKA (reference sequence). With 4 bases clipped from V and 0 bases from J, the junction kept 8 bases outside the gene matches. This chain's CDR3 is CSAKLLQGDSNQPQHF. The CDR3 DNA reads TGCAGTGCTAAGCTTTTACAGGGGGATAGCAATCAGCCCCAGCATTTT.

This clonotype came up many times. The genes are TRBV15 and TRBJ2-7, with 9 bases matching TRBD1. In germline, CDR1 is LNHNV, CDR2 YYDKDF (reference sequence). Germline trimming cut 3 bases from V and 3 bases from J; bases unmatched to any gene: 27. The CDR3 is 22 amino acids. CDR3 loop: CATSRYTGTGPILPIRVYEQYF. In DNA form, the CDR3 reads TGTGCCACCAGCAGGTATACCGGGACAGGGCCCATTCTACCTATCCGGGTCTACGAGCAGTACTTC.

This clonotype was detected only a few times. The rearrangement uses TRBV18 and TRBJ1-5; D is possibly TRBD1 (5 bases). Germline CDR1 KGHSH, CDR2 LQKENI. With 2 bases removed from V and 5 bases from J, the gap between germline ends came to 10 bases. The CDR3 is 14 residues long. CDR3 loop: CASSPWSGDQPQHF. CDR3 sequence (DNA): TGTGCCAGCTCACCATGGTCGGGGGATCAGCCCCAGCATTTT.

This clonotype appeared many times. This sequence joins TRBV5-1 and TRBJ1-1; possibly TRBD1 for D (6 bases). CDR1 is SGHRS, CDR2 YFSETQ, per germline. The CDR3 has 13 amino acids. V lost 3 bases and J lost 4, with 10 bases in between. The CDR3 region is CASSSGVLTEAFF. CDR3 DNA sequence: TGCGCCAGCAGCTCAGGGGTTCTCACTGAAGCTTTCTTT.

The chain joins TRBV20-1 to TRBJ1-5; D remains unclear. CDR3 length: 14 residues. Deletions cut 5 bases from V and 0 bases from J, with 11 bases between. Germline V gives CDR1 DFQATT, CDR2 SNEGSKA (reference sequence). The CDR3 reads CSARKPDSNQPQHF. CDR3 DNA sequence: TGCAGTGCTCGGAAGCCGGATAGCAATCAGCCCCAGCATTTT.

There are many counts of this clonotype. The rearrangement uses TRBV27 and TRBJ1-5, with D perhaps TRBD1 (6 bases). The V end lost 0 bases, the J end lost 0 bases, and 12 bases lay between the germline ends. This CDR3 region has 17 residues. CDR1 and CDR2 from the germline V gene are MNHEY and SMNVEV (reference sequence). CDR3 nucleotide sequence: TGTGCCAGCAGTTTATCTGGGGGCTACTATAGCAATCAGCCCCAGCATTTT. Translating it yields CASSLSGGYYSNQPQHF.

A word on this clonotype: Just one base apart from a much larger clone, this may be a read error. The rearrangement joins TRBV7-2 to TRBJ2-3, with D tentatively TRBD1 (5 bases). The length of the CDR3 is 13 residues. CDR1 is SGHTA, CDR2 FQGNSA, per germline. CDR3 sequence reads: CASSFRGVDRQYF. CDR3 bases: TGTGCCAGCAGCTTTAGGGGCGTAGATAGGCAGTATTTT.

This rearrangement joins TRBV28 to TRBJ2-7, with a weak D call TRBD2 (6 bases). V dropped 7 bases and J dropped 3 bases, with 16 bases sitting between them. Germline lookup yields CDR1 MDHEN and CDR2 SYDVKM. This CDR3 comprises 14 residues. The CDR3: CASIPSPGLYEQYF. CDR3 bases: TGTGCCAGCATCCCTAGTCCGGGACTCTACGAGCAGTACTTC. Combining the CDR3 with reference TRBV28 and TRBJ2-7 gives the whole variable domain DVKVTQSSRYLVKRTGEKVFLECVQDMDHENMFWYRQDPGLGLRLIYFSYDVKMKEKGDIPEGYSVSREKKERFSLILESASTNQTSMYLCASIPSPGLYEQYFGPGTRLTVT.

The V and J genes are TRBV6-2 or TRBV6-3 and TRBJ1-5; D might be TRBD1 (5 bases). V was clipped by 7 bases and J by 0 bases, with 10 bases between them. The CDR3 sequence is 14 residues long. CDR1 and CDR2 (germline): MNHEY, SVGEGT. Here the CDR3 reads CASKNRHSNQPQHF. The DNA for the CDR3 is TGTGCCAGCAAGAACAGGCATAGCAATCAGCCCCAGCATTTT.

This clonotype was found a few times. The chain recombines TRBV6-1 with TRBJ2-6; D is unresolved. Between the trimmed V and J ends, which lost 4 bases and 2 bases, there was a span of 9 bases. This CDR3 has 15 amino acids. The germline CDR1 and CDR2 sequences are MNHNS and SASEGT. The CDR3 region is CASSGALTGANVLTF. DNA of the CDR3: TGTGCCAGCAGTGGAGCGCTGACTGGGGCCAACGTCCTGACTTTC.

This clonotype was observed at least ten times. The V call is TRBV9, the J call TRBJ1-6; no clear D. The CDR3 is 13 residues long. Germline CDR1 reads SGDLS; CDR2 reads YYNGEE. V was trimmed by 3 bases and J by 10 bases, leaving 11 bases between them. The chain's CDR3 is CASSALPESPLHF. The CDR3 bases are TGTGCCAGCAGCGCTCTCCCGGAGTCACCCCTCCACTTT.

At least ten counts were recorded for this clonotype. In nucleotides, the CDR3 is TGCAGTGCTAGTCCGGACAGGCACCAGGCTGAAGCTTTCTTT. This gives the protein CSASPDRHQAEAFF. The V call is TRBV20-1, the J call TRBJ1-1; 7 positions agree with TRBD1. Trimming removed 3 bases from V and 6 bases from J; junction bases left unmatched: 10. Germline lookup yields CDR1 DFQATT and CDR2 SNEGSKA (reference sequence). The CDR3 runs 14 residues.

There are many counts of this clonotype. The chain links TRBV6-1 to TRBJ2-5; no reliable D call. Looked up from germline, CDR1 is MNHNS and CDR2 is SASEGT. V was shortened by 3 bases and J by 0 bases, with 11 bases between the two germline ends. The CDR3 loop spans 15 amino acids. CDR3 DNA sequence: TGTGCCAGCAGTGACCGAGGTGCAGACCAAGAGACCCAGTACTTC. Protein product: CASSDRGADQETQYF.

This clonotype was observed a handful of times. A far larger clone differs by one base, so this is likely a read error. Because the CDR3 is missing its conserved closing phenylalanine or tryptophan, this is likely a read error. This chain links TRBV12-3 or TRBV12-4 with TRBJ2-1; 9 bases line up with TRBD2. The J call may be incorrect, as the DNA end agrees better with TRBJ2-5. The CDR3 loop spans 15 amino acids. Written as DNA, the CDR3 is TGTGCCAGCAGCCAACGGCGGGGGGGCCTGGAGACCCAGTACTCC. Its translation is CASSQRRGGLETQYS.

This clonotype was picked up a small number of times. The gene calls are TRBV5-6 and TRBJ2-7; D tentatively reads TRBD1 or TRBD2 (6 bases each). From germline, CDR1 is SGHDT and CDR2 YYEEEE. The CDR3 spans 16 residues. Trimming stripped 0 bases from V and 2 bases from J, with 15 bases between. The CDR3 spells CASSLGVRGPTYEQYF. The DNA of the CDR3 is TGTGCCAGCAGCTTGGGGGTCCGGGGGCCTACCTACGAGCAGTACTTC.

V and J are TRBV20-1 and TRBJ1-1; 7 nucleotides agree with TRBD1. V lost 5 bases to trimming and J lost 6 bases; unmatched junction nucleotides: 15. From germline, CDR1 is DFQATT and CDR2 SNEGSKA (reference sequence). This CDR3 region has 15 residues. The CDR3 loop reads CSARRQGQPRPEAFF. In DNA form, the CDR3 reads TGCAGTGCTCGCCGACAGGGACAACCGCGCCCTGAAGCTTTCTTT.

This clonotype was counted many times. The V call is TRBV30, the J call TRBJ2-5, with D perhaps matching TRBD1 (6 bases). V lost 2 bases and J lost 9, with 16 bases in between. This CDR3 spans 13 amino acids. CDR1 is GTSNPN, CDR2 SVGIG, per germline (reference sequence). The CDR3 nucleotides are TGTGCCTGGAGTTTCGACAGGCCCGATCCCCAGTACTTC. This sequence encodes CAWSFDRPDPQYF.

This chain joins TRBV7-9 and TRBJ2-5; tentatively, D is TRBD2 (5 bases). This CDR3 has 14 amino acids. With 0 bases removed from V and 8 bases from J, the gap between germline ends came to 13 bases. Per the germline V gene, CDR1 is SEHNR and CDR2 is FQNEAQ (reference sequence). CDR3 sequence (DNA): TGTGCCAGCAGCTTAGCCTCGACGGGGATCACCCAGTACTTC. Translating gives CASSLASTGITQYF.

This clonotype was counted ten times or more. The V call is TRBV20-1, the J call TRBJ2-7; unclear D gene. Trimming cost V 6 bases and J 3 bases, with 3 bases left between them. The CDR3 runs to 9 residues. Per the germline V gene, CDR1 is DFQATT and CDR2 is SNEGSKA (reference sequence). The chain's CDR3 is CSARYEQYF. The CDR3 nucleotides read TGCAGTGCCCGCTACGAGCAGTACTTC.

This clonotype was picked up many times. The chain couples TRBV11-3 to TRBJ1-6; 8 bases fit TRBD1. Trimming took 4 bases from V and 9 from J; bases not matched to a gene: 14. The CDR3 runs to 17 residues. Germline V gives CDR1 SGHNT, CDR2 YENEEA. The CDR3 DNA reads as TGTGCCAGCAGCTCGCGGCGGAGACAGGGGAAAAGTTCACCCCTCCACTTT. It encodes CASSSRRRQGKSSPLHF.

This clonotype was seen many times. The gene calls are TRBV7-3 and TRBJ2-5, with D perhaps TRBD2 (6 bases). The ends were cut back, 5 bases at V and 5 bases at J, with 15 bases in the middle. CDR3 size: 14 residues. Germline V gene sequence: CDR1 SGHTA, CDR2 FQGTGA. Here the CDR3 reads CASSPSGRSETQYF. Written as DNA, the CDR3 is TGTGCCAGCAGCCCGAGCGGGCGTAGCGAGACCCAGTACTTC.

V gene TRBV15 combines with J gene TRBJ2-7; 9 nucleotides agree with TRBD1. The assigned J gene may be wrong: the sequence end matches TRBJ2-3 better. The CDR3 runs 16 residues. Germline-derived CDR1 and CDR2 are LNHNV and YYDKDF (reference sequence). The DNA of the CDR3 is TGTGCCACCAGCAGAGTATCGACAGGGGGGTCAGATACGCAGTATTTT. Translated, it gives CATSRVSTGGSDTQYF.

This clonotype was seen repeatedly, ten times or more. The rearrangement uses TRBV5-1 and TRBJ2-3; the D gene is possibly TRBD1 (6 bases). CDR3 length equals 16 residues. The V gene's germline CDR1 is SGHRS and CDR2 YFSETQ. V lost 0 bases to trimming and J lost 1 base, with 12 bases between them. DNA of the CDR3: TGCGCCAGCAGCTTGGAGGGCAGGGGTGGCACAGATACGCAGTATTTT. Its translation is CASSLEGRGGTDTQYF.

At least ten counts were recorded for this clonotype. The chain employs TRBV5-1 and TRBJ1-2, with D hard to call. The CDR3 loop spans 13 amino acids. Germline CDR1 reads SGHRS; CDR2 reads YFSETQ. Deletions cut 0 bases from V and 8 bases from J, with 11 bases between. The CDR3 coding sequence is TGCGCCAGCAGCTTGGGGGTCTTCGAGGGCTACACCTTC. Protein sequence: CASSLGVFEGYTF.

This clonotype appeared many times. The chain employs TRBV2 and TRBJ2-1; 7 nucleotides match TRBD2. V lost 7 bases, J lost 10 bases, and 7 bases stayed unmatched. Germline CDR1 and CDR2: SNHLY and FYNNEI. This CDR3 is 12 amino acids long. CDR3 residues: CASTQERGEQFF. In DNA form, the CDR3 reads TGTGCCAGCACCCAAGAGCGGGGCGAGCAGTTCTTC.